What follows describes a single T cell receptor (beta chain). What it recognizes is unknown. Primers: 60 Vbeta forward and 13 Jbeta reverse. Clones were sequenced by immunoSEQ multiplex PCR, and TCRdb holds only the in-frame ones, with some missing. The sample lists 200,000 to 250,000 clones, approximately 80% seen once, with more than 1.3% in the top ten. Whereas donors were nominally healthy upon sampling, unrecorded immune exposures were probable. The sample comes from a study of cytomegalovirus exposure and HLA in healthy donors. The overall study: Researchers previously reported finding just under 120 million unique TCR beta sequences from around 200 million T cells.

CDR3 size: 14 residues. The germline V gene has CDR1 MNHEY and CDR2 SMNVEV (reference sequence). Trimming pared 10 bases from V and 3 bases from J, leaving 15 bases between. Overall study results and limits: When analyzed later, a missense DCLRE1C variant was found to be linked to TCR beta V- and J-gene trimming. Immune exposure was documented only through CMV serostatus.

The sequenced material came from PBMCs. This sequence was found in a girl aged 5-17 years in good health and CMV-seronegative. The V and J genes are TRBV27 and TRBJ2-2; possible D gene TRBD1, 6 bases. The CDR3 DNA is TGTGCCACCAAGGACAGCCTTCACACCGGGGAGCTGTTTTTT. This translates into CATKDSLHTGELFF.